This TCR beta chain was profiled in a study of T cell responses to AZD1222 COVID-19 vaccine (dated by TCRdb to about 2021). Study-level background: Because spike-specific TCR depth and breadth did not differ between the two schedules, AZD1222 recipients who got a second dose at roughly 4 weeks were pooled with those who got a second dose at roughly 12 weeks. TCR sequencing was performed for fewer than 250 trial participants, of whom some 200 were given two doses of AZD1222 and some 26 were given two doses of MenACWY control vaccine. Enrollment into the trials was organized by age into subgroups of 18-55, 56-69 and 70-plus years, and those subgroups contained approximately 150, 30 and 60 TCR-sequenced participants, respectively.

Per the publication, the time point label means: baseline before first vaccination. Vaccinee samples came from UK trials COV001 and COV002, including a single-blind randomized controlled phase 2/3 trial of AZD1222 (ChAdOx1 nCoV-19) in healthy adults. For TCRbeta chain sequencing, PBMC samples were collected from trial participants at day 0 and at day 28 after the second dose. The full study reports these points: The 56-69-year group was small, and its depth increase did not reach significance, likely because of low power. The whole spike protein was spanned by vaccine-associated CD4 TCRs, and dominant responses were seen in regions 160-218 and 743-854. Reportedly, almost half of the unique spike-specific TCRs recognized epitopes lying outside the regions that are mutated in the B.1.351 and B.1.1.7 variants. Conclusions about previously exposed vaccinees are limited, since just six AZD1222 recipients were seropositive for SARS-CoV-2 at baseline. Because no day 14 peak-response samples were available, the repertoires could be characterized only after the peak T cell response. Spike-specific TCR breadth and depth rose significantly after two AZD1222 doses compared with day 0 and with MenACWY recipients. Participants were mostly white British, with more females than males. The authors suggested clonal diversity may have been underestimated.

A word on this clone: This clone's antigen is unknown. No base qualities exist here, and no much larger clone lies one base off it.

CDR1 and CDR2, looked up from the germline V gene, are MNHNS and SASEGT. Including the terminal cysteine and phenylalanine, the CDR3 comprises 19 residues. Only the CDR3 portion is preserved as DNA: 57 bases, with reading frame beginning at the first base. V trim: 2 bases; J trim: 1 base; unmatched bases: 12. The CDR3 regions of human TCRbeta chains were subjected to immunosequencing. In the authors' own workflow: TCRs in the repertoires were compared against a reference library of SARS-CoV-2-specific TCRs that had been generated with the MIRA antigen-specificity platform. Breadth meant the fraction of unique TCRs that were SARS-CoV-2-associated, whereas depth meant the fraction of total T cells that were SARS-CoV-2-associated. Using the MIRA data, each spike-specific TCR was mapped to the spike region that the TCR reacts to and placed in a CD4 or CD8 class. Log10-transformed breadth and depth values were compared by one-way ANOVA with Sidak's multiple comparisons tests. Held by TCRdb, this immuneACCESS table contains in-frame sequences only and omits some clones. Under half of the omission traces to an unresolved V gene where checked; the cause of the rest is unknown. That table gives V, J and clone size, and the DNA gave D and trimming. Here the sample has fewer than 150,000 clones; about 90% occur a single time. Approximately 10% of the sample is taken by the ten largest.

Sample: peripheral blood, taken on day 0 of AZD1222 vaccination. This chain is built from TRBV6-1 and TRBJ2-1, and TRBD2 aligns with 9 junction nucleotides. This TCR was sampled from an adult in good health. The nucleotide sequence reads as follows: TGTGCCAGCAGTGAACGTAAAGGCGGGGGGGCCGGTTCCTACAATGAGCAGTTCTTC. The encoded protein is CASSERKGGGAGSYNEQFF.